One and the same sample provided the 25 T cell receptor beta chains below, sequenced in a study of T cell responses to AZD1222 COVID-19 vaccine. Libraries were prepared by immunoSEQ multiplex PCR; TCRdb keeps only in-frame clonotypes and omits some of them. This sample has some 200,000 clones, with approximately 90% found just once. The sample in question was peripheral blood, obtained on day 0 of AZD1222 vaccination. The receptor set was obtained from an adult in good health.

This clone was seen only once. The chain combines TRBV28 with TRBJ1-4, with D unclear. CDR1 is MDHEN, CDR2 SYDVKM, per germline. Deletions cut 4 bases from V and 0 bases from J, with 9 bases between. CDR3 length: 15 residues. As DNA, the CDR3 is TGTGCCAGCAGTTGGGATGGAACAACTAATGAAAAACTGTTTTTT. Protein sequence: CASSWDGTTNEKLFF.

The chain joins TRBV24-1 to TRBJ2-1; no firm D call. The V end lost 1 base, the J end lost 4 bases, and 22 bases lay between the germline ends. The CDR3 is 19 residues long. In germline, CDR1 is KGHDR, CDR2 SFDVKD. DNA for the CDR3: TGTGCCACCAGTGATTTCGTGGTTCTAACCACCGCATGGTACAATGAGCAGTTCTTC. It yields the protein CATSDFVVLTTAWYNEQFF.

This sequence joins TRBV27 and TRBJ1-2; D not resolved. This CDR3 spans 18 amino acids. In germline, CDR1 is MNHEY, CDR2 SMNVEV (reference sequence). Trimming stripped 2 bases from V and 0 bases from J, with 19 bases between. CDR3 bases: TGTGCCAGCAGTTTAGGGGTTTTTGGAGGGTCGACTAACTATGGCTACACCTTC. Translated, it gives CASSLGVFGGSTNYGYTF.

A single count supports this clone. The chain couples TRBV16 to TRBJ1-1; 8 positions match TRBD1. This CDR3 contains 20 residues. Per germline, CDR1 KGHSY and CDR2 FQNENV. Losses at the gene ends were 4 bases for V and 0 bases for J; bases not matched to a gene: 19. DNA of the CDR3: TGTGCCAGCAGCCGCTCTTTTGGATCCGGGACAGGATCCTTGAACACTGAAGCTTTCTTT. Translation: CASSRSFGSGTGSLNTEAFF.

This chain uses TRBV6-2 or TRBV6-3 with TRBJ1-6; a possible D gene is TRBD1 (5 bases). V shed 1 base and J shed 8 bases, with 9 bases lying between them. Germline CDR1 is MNHEY and CDR2 is SVGEGT. The CDR3 runs 14 residues. DNA of the CDR3: TGTGCCAGCAGTTACTTAGGGGACGATTCACCCCTCCACTTT. It translates to CASSYLGDDSPLHF.

The rearrangement uses TRBV5-1 and TRBJ1-2, with 10 nucleotides matching TRBD1. Germline lookup yields CDR1 SGHRS and CDR2 YFSETQ. CDR3 length: 14 amino acids. Trimming at V came to 4 bases and at J to 3 bases, leaving 3 bases not matched to a gene. The chain's CDR3 is CASSTTGGDYGYTF. CDR3 in DNA: TGCGCCAGCAGCACGACAGGGGGCGACTATGGCTACACCTTC.

The chain joins TRBV7-8 to TRBJ1-2; unclear D gene. Germline V gene lookup returns CDR1 SGHVS and CDR2 FQNEAQ. The V end lost 2 bases, the J end lost 4 bases, and 8 bases lay between the germline ends. The length of the CDR3 is 13 residues. The CDR3 DNA reads as TGTGCCAGCAGCTTACCAGGCACCTATGGCTACACCTTC. This translates into CASSLPGTYGYTF.

The rearrangement links TRBV28 to TRBJ2-2, with 9 positions matching TRBD1. The germline V gene has CDR1 MDHEN and CDR2 SYDVKM. This CDR3 spans 14 amino acids. Losses at the gene ends were 8 bases for V and 4 bases for J; bases not matched to a gene: 5. Written as DNA, the CDR3 is TGTGCCAGCCACAGGGGGCAAGGCACCGGGGAGCTGTTTTTT. Amino acid sequence: CASHRGQGTGELFF.

The chain employs TRBV7-3 and TRBJ2-1, with D hard to call. Deletions cut 5 bases from V and 7 bases from J, with 6 bases between. This CDR3 is 11 amino acids long. CDR1 and CDR2 (germline): SGHTA, FQGTGA. The CDR3 DNA sequence: TGTGCCAGCAGCACCGGGAATGAGCAGTTCTTC. It encodes CASSTGNEQFF.

This clone was detected a few times. This rearrangement joins TRBV20-1 to TRBJ2-2; the match to TRBD2 covers 9 bases. The CDR3 sequence is 13 residues long. With 3 bases clipped from V and 11 bases from J, the junction kept 7 bases outside the gene matches. Germline-derived CDR1 and CDR2 are DFQATT and SNEGSKA (reference sequence). The CDR3 DNA is TGCAGTGCTAGTCTTGCGGGGGGGCGTGAGCTGTTTTTT. This sequence encodes CSASLAGGRELFF.

The chain uses TRBV19 and TRBJ2-7; either TRBD1 or TRBD2 may fit D (6 bases each). The V gene's germline CDR1 is LNHDA and CDR2 SQIVND (reference sequence). This CDR3 spans 14 amino acids. V was pared by 3 bases and J by 3 bases, with 12 bases between. The CDR3: CASSMARGHYEQYF. In nucleotides, the CDR3 is TGTGCCAGTAGTATGGCCCGGGGGCACTACGAGCAGTACTTC.

This clone is a singleton in its sample. This rearrangement joins TRBV27 to TRBJ2-7; 8 positions match TRBD2. The CDR3 loop spans 16 amino acids. Trimming at V came to 3 bases and at J to 0 bases, leaving 7 bases not matched to a gene. Germline assignment: CDR1 MNHEY and CDR2 SMNVEV (reference sequence). In DNA, the CDR3 is TGTGCCAGCAGTTTCGGAGCGGGAGTAGGCTCCTACGAGCAGTACTTC. Residues: CASSFGAGVGSYEQYF.

This chain connects TRBV2 to TRBJ1-6, with D possibly matching TRBD1 (6 bases). The CDR3 covers 13 residues. Germline CDR1 and CDR2: SNHLY and FYNNEI. With 4 bases removed from V and 10 bases from J, the gap between germline ends came to 11 bases. CDR3 in amino acids: CASSGGGRSPLHF. The CDR3 nucleotides are TGTGCCAGCAGTGGGGGGGGCAGATCACCCCTCCACTTT.

This sequence joins TRBV19 and TRBJ2-7, with D possibly matching TRBD2 (5 bases). V was trimmed by 8 bases and J by 0 bases, leaving 14 bases between them. CDR1 is LNHDA, CDR2 SQIVND, per germline (reference sequence). The CDR3 loop spans 14 amino acids. The CDR3 DNA reads as TGTGCCAGTCAACCGGACTTCAGCTCCTACGAGCAGTACTTC. This translates into CASQPDFSSYEQYF.

This clone was counted only a few times. The V call is TRBV11-3, the J call TRBJ2-3; D remains ambiguous. CDR3 size: 16 residues. CDR1 and CDR2 from the germline V gene are SGHNT and YENEEA. V lost 0 bases to trimming and J lost 12 bases, with 22 bases between them. CDR3: CASSLDTDQLYGSQYF. Written as DNA, the CDR3 is TGTGCCAGCAGCTTAGATACTGATCAGTTATATGGTTCCCAGTATTTT.

The CDR3, as DNA: TGTGCCACCAAGGGGGCCTACGAGCAGTACTTC. Translating it yields CATKGAYEQYF. The V gene is TRBV7-9, the J gene TRBJ2-7; tentatively, D is TRBD1 (6 bases). Germline V lookup: CDR1 SEHNR, CDR2 FQNEAQ (reference sequence). The CDR3 runs to 11 residues. V gave up 10 bases and J gave up 2 bases, with 9 bases separating them.

The chain links TRBV6-5 to TRBJ2-6; the D gene is possibly TRBD1 (6 bases). This CDR3 spans 15 amino acids. Trimming pared 6 bases from V and 5 bases from J, leaving 14 bases between. Per germline, CDR1 MNHEY and CDR2 SVGAGI. CDR3 sequence: CASSTIRDRANVLTF. The CDR3 DNA follows: TGTGCCAGCAGCACGATAAGGGACAGGGCCAACGTCCTGACTTTC.

The rearrangement links TRBV11-1 to TRBJ2-1; TRBD1 matches 7 bases. J was trimmed by 5 bases and V by 5 bases; bases with no gene match: 9. Germline assignment: CDR1 SGHAT and CDR2 FQDESV (reference sequence). CDR3 size: 15 residues. Here the CDR3 DNA reads TGTGCCAGCAGCCCACAATTCGACAGGGACAATGAGCAGTTCTTC. This encodes CASSPQFDRDNEQFF.

The rearrangement joins TRBV9 to TRBJ2-1; no definite D call. The CDR3 spans 12 residues. The ends were cut back, 4 bases at V and 10 bases at J, with 12 bases in the middle. The germline V gene encodes CDR1 SGDLS and CDR2 YYNGEE. This CDR3 is CASSFGPSEQFF. The CDR3 DNA is TGTGCCAGCAGCTTTGGACCGTCCGAGCAGTTCTTC. The whole variable domain, remainder taken from reference TRBV9 and TRBJ2-1, is DSGVTQTPKHLITATGQRVTLRCSPRSGDLSVYWYQQSLDQGLQFLIQYYNGEERAKGNILERFSAQQFPDLHSELNLSSLELGDSALYFCASSFGPSEQFFGPGTRLTVL.

The chain combines TRBV5-1 with TRBJ2-7; TRBD1 or TRBD2 may be the D gene (5 bases each). Per germline, CDR1 SGHRS and CDR2 YFSETQ. Trimming pared 3 bases from V and 2 bases from J, leaving 12 bases between. The CDR3 sequence is 14 residues long. This CDR3 reads CASSWGTETYEQYF. In nucleotides, the CDR3 is TGCGCCAGCAGCTGGGGGACCGAGACCTACGAGCAGTACTTC. Full variable domain (missing parts from reference TRBV5-1 and TRBJ2-7): KAGVTQTPRYLIKTRGQQVTLSCSPISGHRSVSWYQQTPGQGLQFLFEYFSETQRNKGNFPGRFSGRQFSNSRSEMNVSTLELGDSALYLCASSWGTETYEQYFGPGTRLTVT.

This clone was seen just once. The gene calls are TRBV9 and TRBJ1-3; D remains ambiguous. CDR3 length equals 14 residues. V shed 0 bases and J shed 4 bases, with 8 bases lying between them. From germline, CDR1 is SGDLS and CDR2 YYNGEE. The CDR3: CASSVGVGGNTIYF. Here the CDR3 DNA reads TGTGCCAGCAGCGTAGGTGTAGGGGGAAACACCATATATTTT.

This clone was counted ten times or more. The rearrangement joins TRBV5-4 to TRBJ1-3, with TRBD1 as a possible D gene (6 bases). The CDR3 runs to 20 residues. V lost 5 bases and J 7 bases, leaving 34 bases between the germline ends. Germline CDR1 reads SGHNT; CDR2 reads YYREEE (reference sequence). The CDR3, as DNA: TGTGCCAGCAGGTCTTCTTTTGGACAGAACCTAAAGGATCCAGGGAACACCATATATTTT. It yields the protein CASRSSFGQNLKDPGNTIYF.

The V and J genes are TRBV5-6 and TRBJ1-4; 7 nucleotides match TRBD1. J lost 7 bases, V lost 4 bases, and 7 bases had no gene match. The germline V gene encodes CDR1 SGHDT and CDR2 YYEEEE. The CDR3 is 14 residues long. The CDR3: CASSHRGFGEKLFF. CDR3 DNA sequence: TGTGCCAGCAGCCACAGGGGCTTTGGTGAAAAACTGTTTTTT.

The chain joins TRBV10-3 to TRBJ1-4; 9 bases agree with TRBD1. Trimming took 4 bases from V and 7 from J; bases not matched to a gene: 4. The CDR3 contains 14 residues. CDR1 and CDR2 (germline): ENHRY, SYGVKD. In DNA form, the CDR3 reads TGTGCCATCAGTGTGGACAGGGGCTCTGAAAAACTGTTTTTT. Translation: CAISVDRGSEKLFF.

The V gene is TRBV5-1, the J gene TRBJ2-7; D remains ambiguous. Germline V gene lookup returns CDR1 SGHRS and CDR2 YFSETQ. The V end was cut by 0 bases, the J end by 4 bases, with 11 bases between. This CDR3 region has 14 residues. The CDR3 sequence is CASSLDPGAYEQYF. In nucleotides, the CDR3 is TGCGCCAGCAGCTTGGACCCAGGCGCTTACGAGCAGTACTTC. Supplemented by reference TRBV5-1 and TRBJ2-7, the full variable domain reads KAGVTQTPRYLIKTRGQQVTLSCSPISGHRSVSWYQQTPGQGLQFLFEYFSETQRNKGNFPGRFSGRQFSNSRSEMNVSTLELGDSALYLCASSLDPGAYEQYFGPGTRLTVT.